A single sample gave rise to the 5 T cell receptor beta chains below, sequenced in a study of T-cell memory formation after mild COVID-19. TCRdb re-called the 5' RACE reads with MiXCR, one entry per CDR3 protein. The sample gives about 430,000 distinct CDR3 sequences, 20% to 25% of which show up once; around 9.5% is in the top ten. The sequenced material came from PBMCs or a T cell subset sorted from them (not recorded which). The receptor set was obtained from an adult woman who had mild COVID-19 (a few samples of this study predate the infection). Cell type and time point are not known.

This clonotype occurred a few times. The chain combines TRBV5-6 with TRBJ1-1; weak D call: TRBD1 (5 bases). Germline CDR1 SGHDT, CDR2 YYEEEE. The CDR3 is 14 amino acids. V lost 1 base, J lost 1 base, and 8 bases lay in between. The CDR3 nucleotides are TGTGCCAGCAGCTTGAAGGGGCCGAACACTGAAGCTTTCTTT. Amino acid sequence: CASSLKGPNTEAFF.

The CDR3 DNA follows: TGTGCCAGCAGTGTTCGACAGGGGTATGGCTACACCTTC. This codes for CASSVRQGYGYTF. V usage is TRBV12-3 or TRBV12-4 and J usage is TRBJ1-2; 8 nucleotides align to TRBD1. The CDR3 contains 13 residues. Unmatched junction bases numbered 4, after V lost 5 bases and J lost 5 bases.

The count of this clonotype is one. The chain links TRBV9 to TRBJ2-1; D may be TRBD2 (6 bases). The CDR3 totals 15 residues. Trimming took 2 bases from V and 1 from J, leaving 10 bases between them. Germline assignment: CDR1 SGDLS and CDR2 YYNGEE. The CDR3 nucleotides are TGTGCCAGCAGCGTCGGGAGTTCGTCCTACAATGAGCAGTTCTTC. This sequence encodes CASSVGSSSYNEQFF.

In this sample, this clonotype turned up a few times. The chain carries TRBV20-1 and TRBJ2-3, with TRBD1 matching over 7 bases. CDR3 length: 14 amino acids. The germline CDR1 and CDR2 sequences are DFQATT and SNEGSKA (reference sequence). Losses at the gene ends were 6 bases for V and 3 bases for J; bases not matched to a gene: 9. The CDR3 DNA sequence: TGCAGTGCACCTCGACAGGGATCGACAGATACGCAGTATTTT. As protein: CSAPRQGSTDTQYF.

This sequence joins TRBV29-1 and TRBJ1-5, with 10 bases identical to TRBD1. Germline V gene data show CDR1 as SQVTM and CDR2 as ANQGSEA. This CDR3 region has 14 residues. V shed 5 bases, J shed 3 bases, and the junction held 4 bases outside the gene matches. CDR3 coding DNA: TGCAGCGTTCGACAGGGGGCGGTCAATCAGCCCCAGCATTTT. Translating it yields CSVRQGAVNQPQHF.